The clone carrying this T cell receptor beta chain has more than one count but fewer than ten. This sample was taken from a study of patients and donors after allogeneic stem cell transplantation. Using its own MiXCR run on the RT-PCR reads, TCRdb lists one record per CDR3 protein. Counted here are a few hundred thousand distinct CDR3 sequences, around 40% occurring once; the ten biggest clones make up roughly 11%. Germline loops: CDR1 SGHTA, CDR2 FQGNSA. V was pared by 5 bases and J by 2 bases, with 23 bases between. CDR3 size: 18 residues. The chain has TRBV7-2 and TRBJ2-3; weak D call: TRBD2 (5 bases). The sequencing sample was made of blood, either unsorted or a sorted T cell fraction (not recorded which). The clonotype was recovered from a human donor who was either an allogeneic HSCT recipient or a stem cell or donor lymphocyte infusion donor (not recorded which). It is not recorded whose cells these are; they may come from a transplant donor. CDR3 amino acids: CASSNLRGSLLHTDTQYF. The DNA of the CDR3 is TGTGCCAGCAGCAACCTTCGGGGATCTTTACTTCACACAGATACGCAGTATTTT.